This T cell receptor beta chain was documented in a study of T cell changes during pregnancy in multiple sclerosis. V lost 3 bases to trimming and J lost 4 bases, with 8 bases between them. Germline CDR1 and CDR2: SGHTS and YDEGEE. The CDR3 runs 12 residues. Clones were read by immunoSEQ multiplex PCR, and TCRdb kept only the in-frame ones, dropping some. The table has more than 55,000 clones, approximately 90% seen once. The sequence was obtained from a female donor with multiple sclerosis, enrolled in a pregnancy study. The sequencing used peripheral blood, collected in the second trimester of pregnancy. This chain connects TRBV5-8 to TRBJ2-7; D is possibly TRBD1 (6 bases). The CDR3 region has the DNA TGTGCCAGCAGCTCGACAGGTTACGAGCAGTACTTC. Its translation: CASSSTGYEQYF.